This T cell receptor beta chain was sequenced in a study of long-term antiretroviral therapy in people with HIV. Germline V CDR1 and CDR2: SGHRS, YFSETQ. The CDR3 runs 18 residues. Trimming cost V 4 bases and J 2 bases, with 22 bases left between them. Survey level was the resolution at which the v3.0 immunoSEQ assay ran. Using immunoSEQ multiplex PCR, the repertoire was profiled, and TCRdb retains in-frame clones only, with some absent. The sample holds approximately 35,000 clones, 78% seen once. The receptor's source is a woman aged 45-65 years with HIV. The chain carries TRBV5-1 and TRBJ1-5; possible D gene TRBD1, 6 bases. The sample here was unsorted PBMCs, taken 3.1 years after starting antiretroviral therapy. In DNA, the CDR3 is TGCGCCAGCAGCCTCGGGCCAATACAGGGTAAGGGCAATCAGCCCCAGCATTTT. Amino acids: CASSLGPIQGKGNQPQHF. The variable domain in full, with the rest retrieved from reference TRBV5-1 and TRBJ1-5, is KAGVTQTPRYLIKTRGQQVTLSCSPISGHRSVSWYQQTPGQGLQFLFEYFSETQRNKGNFPGRFSGRQFSNSRSEMNVSTLELGDSALYLCASSLGPIQGKGNQPQHFGDGTRLSIL.